The 21 T cell receptor beta chains reported below all come from one sample, sequenced in a study of blood T cell repertoires in COVID-19. Sequencing used immunoSEQ multiplex PCR; TCRdb keeps in-frame clones, though not all of them. The sample includes 180,000 or so clones, about four fifths of them seen just once. Sequencing was performed on PBMCs or T cells enriched from blood (not recorded which). The receptors shown here come from a woman aged 50 to 60 in a cohort exposed to, infected with or recovered from COVID-19 (not recorded which).

V gene TRBV5-4 combines with J gene TRBJ2-7; no reliable D call. The CDR3 consists of 15 residues. Trimming stripped 2 bases from V and 0 bases from J, with 12 bases between. Germline loops: CDR1 SGHNT, CDR2 YYREEE (reference sequence). The CDR3 nucleotides are TGTGCCAGCAGCTTACCAGGTGCCCCCTCCTACGAGCAGTACTTC. Residues: CASSLPGAPSYEQYF.

In this sample, this clone turned up a few times. This chain links TRBV19 with TRBJ2-2; the match to TRBD1 covers 8 bases. V shed 4 bases and J 5 bases; nucleotides not matched to a gene: 9. This CDR3 contains 16 residues. In germline, CDR1 is LNHDA, CDR2 SQIVND (reference sequence). The chain's CDR3 is CASSTGTGRTTGELFF. For the CDR3, the DNA is TGTGCCAGTAGTACAGGGACAGGTCGAACGACCGGGGAGCTGTTTTTT.

This clone has only one observation. CDR3 in DNA: TGTGCCAGTAGTATAATCCGGGGGGAGACCCAGTACTTC. Amino acids: CASSIIRGETQYF. The chain employs TRBV19 and TRBJ2-5, with D perhaps TRBD2 (6 bases). The CDR3 runs to 13 residues. Germline V gives CDR1 LNHDA, CDR2 SQIVND (reference sequence). V lost 2 bases to trimming and J lost 5 bases, with 9 bases between them.

The V call is TRBV19, the J call TRBJ1-1; no clear D. Germline V CDR1 and CDR2: LNHDA, SQIVND (reference sequence). Trimming shortened V by 4 bases and J by 4 bases, and 10 bases separated the two germline ends. The CDR3 spans 13 residues. The CDR3 here is CASSKASGTEAFF. DNA of the CDR3: TGTGCCAGTAGTAAGGCGTCGGGCACTGAAGCTTTCTTT. Full variable domain (remainder filled in from reference TRBV19 and TRBJ1-1): DGGITQSPKYLFRKEGQNVTLSCEQNLNHDAMYWYRQDPGQGLRLIYYSQIVNDFQKGDIAEGYSVSREKKESFPLTVTSAQKNPTAFYLCASSKASGTEAFFGQGTRLTVV.

The V and J genes are TRBV11-2 and TRBJ2-3; TRBD2 is a possible D gene (6 bases). The V gene lost 3 bases and the J gene lost 0 bases, with 10 bases spanning the gap. This CDR3 spans 15 amino acids. The germline CDR1 and CDR2 sequences are SGHAT and FQNNGV. The DNA of the CDR3 is TGTGCCAGCAGCTTTCGCGGGGTGAGCACAGATACGCAGTATTTT. Amino acids: CASSFRGVSTDTQYF. The whole variable domain, filled in from reference TRBV11-2 and TRBJ2-3, reads EAGVAQSPRYKIIEKRQSVAFWCNPISGHATLYWYQQILGQGPKLLIQFQNNGVVDDSQLPKDRFSAERLKGVDSTLKIQPAKLEDSAVYLCASSFRGVSTDTQYFGPGTRLTVL.

The rearrangement joins TRBV25-1 to TRBJ1-4, with no clear D. The V end lost 2 bases, the J end lost 5 bases, and 6 bases lay between the germline ends. The CDR3 is made up of 13 amino acids. Germline V CDR1 and CDR2: MGHDK, SYGVNS. CDR3 amino acids: CASSEAGNEKLFF. Here the CDR3 DNA reads TGTGCCAGCAGTGAAGCCGGGAATGAAAAACTGTTTTTT.

The genes are TRBV7-9 and TRBJ2-5; 7 nucleotides line up with TRBD1. With V trimmed by 2 bases and J by 4 bases, 13 bases remained unmatched. The germline V gene has CDR1 SEHNR and CDR2 FQNEAQ (reference sequence). The CDR3 contains 17 residues. CDR3: CASSLMRSPRGRETQYF. The CDR3 bases are TGTGCCAGCAGCTTAATGCGGTCGCCGAGGGGGCGAGAGACCCAGTACTTC.

This chain joins TRBV2 and TRBJ1-6; 7 bases align to TRBD1. Germline assignment: CDR1 SNHLY and CDR2 FYNNEI. The CDR3 sequence is 14 residues long. With V trimmed by 2 bases and J by 7 bases, 2 bases remained unmatched. CDR3 protein: CASSERGHNSPLHF. CDR3 sequence (DNA): TGTGCCAGCAGTGAAAGGGGGCACAATTCACCCCTCCACTTT.

This chain uses TRBV7-9 with TRBJ2-5, with a weak D call TRBD1 (6 bases). Germline assignment: CDR1 SEHNR and CDR2 FQNEAQ (reference sequence). Trimming removed 2 bases from V and 5 bases from J, with 12 bases in between. The CDR3 extends over 14 amino acids. The CDR3 nucleotides are TGTGCCAGCAGCTTAAATCAGGGGAGTGAGACCCAGTACTTC. Its protein is CASSLNQGSETQYF.

The chain is built from TRBV28 and TRBJ2-5; no clear D gene. Germline V CDR1 and CDR2: MDHEN, SYDVKM. The V and J ends lost 5 bases and 2 bases respectively, with 12 bases between them. CDR3 length equals 14 residues. The CDR3 reads CASSTPSVQETQYF. In DNA form, the CDR3 reads TGTGCCAGCAGTACCCCCAGTGTTCAAGAGACCCAGTACTTC.

This clone was seen only a few times. This chain joins TRBV20-1 and TRBJ1-1, with 7 nucleotides matching TRBD1. The CDR3 runs to 11 residues. Germline V gene lookup returns CDR1 DFQATT and CDR2 SNEGSKA (reference sequence). Trimming took 6 bases from V and 11 from J; bases not matched to a gene: 9. The CDR3 sequence: CSASKGTEAFF. The CDR3 nucleotides read TGCAGTGCCTCCAAGGGGACAGAGGCTTTCTTT.

This clone has only one observation. CDR3 DNA sequence: TGCGCCAGTACCCAAGACATTCCTAACTATGGCTACACCTTC. Residues: CASTQDIPNYGYTF. The gene calls are TRBV5-1 and TRBJ1-2, with D hard to call. Trimming removed 8 bases at V and 0 bases at J, with 14 bases between. Germline values: CDR1 SGHRS, CDR2 YFSETQ. This CDR3 region has 14 residues.

The chain uses TRBV18 and TRBJ1-2; no clear D. CDR3 length: 14 residues. Germline values: CDR1 KGHSH, CDR2 LQKENI. The V end lost 5 bases, the J end lost 3 bases, and 13 bases lay between the germline ends. The CDR3 sequence is CASSTDNRYYGYTF. CDR3 nucleotides: TGTGCCAGCTCAACCGACAACCGATACTATGGCTACACCTTC.

This clone was seen a single time. This sequence joins TRBV7-6 and TRBJ2-3, with 13 bases matching TRBD2. Unmatched junction bases numbered 5, after V lost 2 bases and J lost 0 bases. CDR3 length: 18 amino acids. Germline assignment: CDR1 SGHVS and CDR2 FNYEAQ. CDR3 in amino acids: CASSLRGLAGPSTDTQYF. The CDR3 DNA follows: TGTGCCAGCAGCTTACGGGGACTAGCGGGGCCTAGCACAGATACGCAGTATTTT.

The CDR3 sequence is CASSNGEYTEAFF. The CDR3 DNA sequence: TGCGCCAGCAGCAATGGGGAGTACACTGAAGCTTTCTTT. This chain connects TRBV5-1 to TRBJ1-1; D not resolved. This CDR3 is 13 amino acids long. V lost 4 bases to trimming and J lost 3 bases, with 10 bases between them. Germline CDR1 and CDR2: SGHRS and YFSETQ.

This clone was counted a single time. The CDR3 here is CASSIDRTGAIYNEQFF. The DNA for the CDR3 is TGTGCCAGTAGTATAGACAGGACAGGGGCGATCTACAATGAGCAGTTCTTC. V gene TRBV19 combines with J gene TRBJ2-1; the match to TRBD1 covers 9 bases. J gave up 3 bases and V 0 bases, and 6 bases lay outside the gene matches. CDR3 size: 17 residues. Germline CDR1 LNHDA, CDR2 SQIVND (reference sequence).

V gene TRBV5-4 combines with J gene TRBJ2-4; perhaps TRBD2 as D (7 bases). Germline loops: CDR1 SGHNT, CDR2 YYREEE (reference sequence). The CDR3 loop spans 16 amino acids. The ends were cut back, 3 bases at V and 1 base at J, with 14 bases in the middle. CDR3 nucleotide sequence: TGTGCCAGCAGCTCCAGGGAGGGGGGTGCCAAAAACATTCAGTACTTC. Translated, it gives CASSSREGGAKNIQYF.

V gene TRBV5-1 combines with J gene TRBJ1-2; TRBD1 matches 7 bases. From germline, CDR1 is SGHRS and CDR2 YFSETQ. This CDR3 spans 15 amino acids. Trimming at V came to 0 bases and at J to 8 bases, leaving 10 bases not matched to a gene. CDR3 coding DNA: TGCGCCAGCAGCTTGGCCAGTACAGGGGTGGACGGCTACACCTTC. Protein product: CASSLASTGVDGYTF. Supplemented by reference TRBV5-1 and TRBJ1-2, the full variable domain reads KAGVTQTPRYLIKTRGQQVTLSCSPISGHRSVSWYQQTPGQGLQFLFEYFSETQRNKGNFPGRFSGRQFSNSRSEMNVSTLELGDSALYLCASSLASTGVDGYTFGSGTRLTVV.

The rearrangement links TRBV15 to TRBJ1-4; 9 bases align to TRBD1. Looked up from germline, CDR1 is LNHNV and CDR2 is YYDKDF (reference sequence). With 3 bases clipped from V and 9 bases from J, the junction kept 17 bases outside the gene matches. The CDR3 is 18 amino acids. In DNA, the CDR3 is TGTGCCACCAGCAGGGAGCAACCACTGGGACAGGGTTTGAAAAAACTGTTTTTT. It specifies CATSREQPLGQGLKKLFF.

The CDR3 sequence is CASSRSGTLPLETQYF. The CDR3 DNA is TGTGCCAGCAGCCGTAGCGGGACCCTACCTCTTGAGACCCAGTACTTC. The chain uses TRBV9 and TRBJ2-5; 8 positions match TRBD2. Germline loops: CDR1 SGDLS, CDR2 YYNGEE. The CDR3 loop spans 16 amino acids. The V and J ends lost 4 bases and 5 bases, in that order; junction bases with no gene match: 13.

The rearrangement joins TRBV4-1 to TRBJ2-1; TRBD1 matches 9 bases. This CDR3 comprises 17 residues. Germline V gene data show CDR1 as MGHRA and CDR2 as YSYEKL. V gave up 3 bases and J gave up 2 bases; unmatched junction bases: 8. The CDR3 bases are TGCGCCAGCAGCCAGGGTACCGGGACAGGGACCTACAATGAGCAGTTCTTC. Protein sequence: CASSQGTGTGTYNEQFF.